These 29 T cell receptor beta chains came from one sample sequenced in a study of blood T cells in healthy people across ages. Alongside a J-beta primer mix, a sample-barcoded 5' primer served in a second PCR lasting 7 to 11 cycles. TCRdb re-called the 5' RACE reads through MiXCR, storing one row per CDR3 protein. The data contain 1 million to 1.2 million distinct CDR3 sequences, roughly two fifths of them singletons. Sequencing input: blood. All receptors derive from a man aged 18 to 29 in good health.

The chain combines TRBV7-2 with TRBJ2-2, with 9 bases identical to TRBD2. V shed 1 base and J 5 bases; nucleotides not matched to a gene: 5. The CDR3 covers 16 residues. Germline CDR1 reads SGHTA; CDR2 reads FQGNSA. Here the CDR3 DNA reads TGTGCCAGCAGCTTAGAGCGGGGGGCCCGGACCGGGGAGCTGTTTTTT. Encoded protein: CASSLERGARTGELFF.

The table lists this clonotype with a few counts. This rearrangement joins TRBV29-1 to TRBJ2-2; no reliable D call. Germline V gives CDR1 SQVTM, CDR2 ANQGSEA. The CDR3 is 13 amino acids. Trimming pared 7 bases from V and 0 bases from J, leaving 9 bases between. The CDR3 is CSGNNANTGELFF. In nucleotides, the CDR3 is TGCAGCGGCAATAACGCGAACACCGGGGAGCTGTTTTTT.

CDR3 sequence reads: CASSLIDNQPQHF. The CDR3 DNA reads TGTGCCAGCAGTTTGATTGACAATCAGCCCCAGCATTTT. J is TRBJ1-5 and V is TRBV28; D gene uncertain. Germline assignment: CDR1 MDHEN and CDR2 SYDVKM. V shed 3 bases and J shed 3 bases, with 6 bases lying between them. The CDR3 contains 13 residues.

The CDR3 loop is CASSLEGSLTGELFF. Written as DNA, the CDR3 is TGCGCCAGCAGCTTGGAGGGCAGCCTCACCGGGGAGCTGTTTTTT. The J gene is TRBJ2-2, the V gene TRBV5-1; D remains ambiguous. CDR1 and CDR2 from the germline V gene are SGHRS and YFSETQ. Between the trimmed V and J ends, which lost 0 bases and 4 bases, there was a span of 10 bases. This CDR3 spans 15 amino acids.

CDR3: CASSVDTAGELFF. The CDR3 DNA follows: TGTGCCAGCAGCGTAGATACGGCCGGGGAGCTGTTTTTT. The chain carries TRBV9 and TRBJ2-2; D unresolved. The V and J ends lost 0 bases and 6 bases respectively, with 6 bases between them. The CDR3 contains 13 residues. The germline V gene encodes CDR1 SGDLS and CDR2 YYNGEE.

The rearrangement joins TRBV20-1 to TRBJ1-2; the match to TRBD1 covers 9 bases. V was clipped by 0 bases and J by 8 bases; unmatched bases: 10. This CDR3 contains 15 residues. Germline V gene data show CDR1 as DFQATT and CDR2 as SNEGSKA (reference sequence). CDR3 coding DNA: TGCAGTGCTAGAGATCGGGCCGACAGGGGGAGAGGCTACACCTTC. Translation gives CSARDRADRGRGYTF.

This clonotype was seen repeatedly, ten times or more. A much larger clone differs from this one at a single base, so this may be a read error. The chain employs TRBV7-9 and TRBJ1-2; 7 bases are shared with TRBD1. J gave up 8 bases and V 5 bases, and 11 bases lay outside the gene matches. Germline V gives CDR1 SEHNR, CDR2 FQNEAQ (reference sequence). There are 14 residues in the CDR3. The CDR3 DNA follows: TGTGCCAGCAGCGTAGGACAGGACTTTGAAGGCTACACCTTC. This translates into CASSVGQDFEGYTF.

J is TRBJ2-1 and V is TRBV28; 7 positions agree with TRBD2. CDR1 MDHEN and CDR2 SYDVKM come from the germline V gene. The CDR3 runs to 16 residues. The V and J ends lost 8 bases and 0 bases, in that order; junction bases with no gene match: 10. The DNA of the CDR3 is TGTGCCAGCTTCCAAAGCGGGATGAGCTCCTACAATGAGCAGTTCTTC. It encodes CASFQSGMSSYNEQFF. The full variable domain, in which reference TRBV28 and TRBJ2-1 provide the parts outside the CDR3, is DVKVTQSSRYLVKRTGEKVFLECVQDMDHENMFWYRQDPGLGLRLIYFSYDVKMKEKGDIPEGYSVSREKKERFSLILESASTNQTSMYLCASFQSGMSSYNEQFFGPGTRLTVL.

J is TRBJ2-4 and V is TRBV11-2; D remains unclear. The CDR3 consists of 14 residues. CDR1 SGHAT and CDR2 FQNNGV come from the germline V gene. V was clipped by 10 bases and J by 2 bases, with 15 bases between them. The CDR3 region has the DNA TGTGCCATTTCGGACGGCAAAACCAAAAACATTCAGTACTTC. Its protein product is CAISDGKTKNIQYF.

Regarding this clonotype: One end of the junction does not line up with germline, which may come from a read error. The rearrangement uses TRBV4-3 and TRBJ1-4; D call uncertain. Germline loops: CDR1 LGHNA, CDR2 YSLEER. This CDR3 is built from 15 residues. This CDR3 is CTSSQDGATNEKLFF. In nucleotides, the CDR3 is TGCACCAGCAGCCAAGATGGAGCAACTAATGAAAAACTGTTTTTT.

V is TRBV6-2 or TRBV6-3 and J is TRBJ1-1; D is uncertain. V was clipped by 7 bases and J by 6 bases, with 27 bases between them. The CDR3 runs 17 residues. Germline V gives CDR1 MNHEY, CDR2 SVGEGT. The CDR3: CASIPEGPSGGGPEAFF. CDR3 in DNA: TGTGCCAGCATCCCAGAAGGGCCGTCTGGTGGTGGGCCTGAAGCTTTCTTT.

The CDR3 sequence: CASSQTPGAGANVLTF. CDR3 coding DNA: TGCGCCAGCAGCCAAACCCCAGGGGCTGGGGCCAACGTCCTGACTTTC. The rearrangement links TRBV4-1 to TRBJ2-6; D is perhaps TRBD1 (6 bases). The CDR3 sequence is 16 residues long. V was pared by 2 bases and J by 2 bases, with 10 bases between. CDR1 is MGHRA, CDR2 YSYEKL, per germline.

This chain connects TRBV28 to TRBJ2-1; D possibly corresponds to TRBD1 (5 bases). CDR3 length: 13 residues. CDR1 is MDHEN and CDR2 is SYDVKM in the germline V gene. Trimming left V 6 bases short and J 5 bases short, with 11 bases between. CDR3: CASRKDRNNEQFF. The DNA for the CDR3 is TGTGCCAGCAGAAAAGACAGAAACAATGAGCAGTTCTTC. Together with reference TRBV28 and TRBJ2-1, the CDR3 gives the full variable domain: DVKVTQSSRYLVKRTGEKVFLECVQDMDHENMFWYRQDPGLGLRLIYFSYDVKMKEKGDIPEGYSVSREKKERFSLILESASTNQTSMYLCASRKDRNNEQFFGPGTRLTVL.

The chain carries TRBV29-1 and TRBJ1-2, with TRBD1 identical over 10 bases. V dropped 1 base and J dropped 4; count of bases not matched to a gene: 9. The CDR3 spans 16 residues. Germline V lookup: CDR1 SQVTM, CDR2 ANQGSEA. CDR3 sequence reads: CSVEGKGTGASYGYTF. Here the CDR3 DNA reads TGCAGCGTTGAAGGAAAGGGGACAGGGGCTTCCTATGGCTACACCTTC. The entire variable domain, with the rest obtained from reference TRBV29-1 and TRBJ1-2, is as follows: SAVISQKPSRDICQRGTSLTIQCQVDSQVTMMFWYRQQPGQSLTLIATANQGSEATYESGFVIDKFPISRPNLTFSTLTVSNMSPEDSSIYLCSVEGKGTGASYGYTFGSGTRLTVV.

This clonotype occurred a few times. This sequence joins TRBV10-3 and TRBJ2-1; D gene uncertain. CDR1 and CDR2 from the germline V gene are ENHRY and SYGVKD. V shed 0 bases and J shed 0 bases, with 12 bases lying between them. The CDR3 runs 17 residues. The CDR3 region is CAISESLHESSYNEQFF. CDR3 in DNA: TGTGCCATCAGTGAGTCTCTACACGAGAGCTCCTACAATGAGCAGTTCTTC.

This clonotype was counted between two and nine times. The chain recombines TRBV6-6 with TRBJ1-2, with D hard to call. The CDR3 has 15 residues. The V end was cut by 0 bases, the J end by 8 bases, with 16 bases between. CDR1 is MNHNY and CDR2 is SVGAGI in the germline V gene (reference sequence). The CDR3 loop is CASSYSTGNSRGYTF. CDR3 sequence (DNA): TGTGCCAGCAGTTACTCGACGGGAAATTCTCGCGGCTACACCTTC.

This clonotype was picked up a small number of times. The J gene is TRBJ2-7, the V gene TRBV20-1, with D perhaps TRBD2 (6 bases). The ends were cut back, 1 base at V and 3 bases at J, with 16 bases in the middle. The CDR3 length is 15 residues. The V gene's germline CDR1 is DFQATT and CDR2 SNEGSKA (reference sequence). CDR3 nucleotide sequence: TGCAGTGCTAGAGTCGCGGGGCGACAAAACTACGAGCAGTACTTC. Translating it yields CSARVAGRQNYEQYF.

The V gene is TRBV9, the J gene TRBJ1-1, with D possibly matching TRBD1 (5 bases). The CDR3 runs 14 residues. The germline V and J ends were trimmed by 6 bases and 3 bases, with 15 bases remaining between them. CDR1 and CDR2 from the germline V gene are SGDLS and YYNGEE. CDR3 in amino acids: CASTPRDGDTEAFF. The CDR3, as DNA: TGTGCCAGCACCCCGAGGGACGGAGACACTGAAGCTTTCTTT.

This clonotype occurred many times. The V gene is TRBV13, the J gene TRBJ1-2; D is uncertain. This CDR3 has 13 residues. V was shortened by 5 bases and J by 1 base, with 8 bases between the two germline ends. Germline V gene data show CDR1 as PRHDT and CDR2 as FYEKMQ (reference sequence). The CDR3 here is CASSPQNNYGYTF. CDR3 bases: TGTGCCAGCAGCCCCCAGAATAACTATGGCTACACCTTC.

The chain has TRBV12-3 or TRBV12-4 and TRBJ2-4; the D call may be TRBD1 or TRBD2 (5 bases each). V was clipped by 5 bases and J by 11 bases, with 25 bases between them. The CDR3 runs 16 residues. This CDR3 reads CASSHEWGKKLVFQYF. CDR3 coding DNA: TGTGCCAGCAGTCACGAGTGGGGGAAAAAATTGGTTTTTCAGTACTTC.

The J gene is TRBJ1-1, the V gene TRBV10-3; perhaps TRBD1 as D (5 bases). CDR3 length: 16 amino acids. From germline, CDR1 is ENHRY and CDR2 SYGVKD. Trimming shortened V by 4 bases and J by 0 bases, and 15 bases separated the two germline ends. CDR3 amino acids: CAISGYTDTLNTEAFF. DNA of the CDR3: TGTGCCATCAGTGGCTACACGGACACCCTGAACACTGAAGCTTTCTTT.

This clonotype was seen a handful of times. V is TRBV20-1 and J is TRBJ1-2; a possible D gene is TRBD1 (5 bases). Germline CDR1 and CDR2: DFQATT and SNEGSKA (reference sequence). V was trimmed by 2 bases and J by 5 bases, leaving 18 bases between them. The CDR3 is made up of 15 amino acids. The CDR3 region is CSARPPRGVEYGYTF. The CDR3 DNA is TGCAGTGCTAGACCCCCCCGAGGGGTAGAGTATGGCTACACCTTC.

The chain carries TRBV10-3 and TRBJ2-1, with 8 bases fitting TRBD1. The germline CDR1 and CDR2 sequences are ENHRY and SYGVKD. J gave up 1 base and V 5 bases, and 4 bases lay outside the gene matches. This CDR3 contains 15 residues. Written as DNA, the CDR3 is TGTGCCATCAGTTCAGACAGGGGATCCTACAATGAGCAGTTCTTC. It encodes CAISSDRGSYNEQFF.

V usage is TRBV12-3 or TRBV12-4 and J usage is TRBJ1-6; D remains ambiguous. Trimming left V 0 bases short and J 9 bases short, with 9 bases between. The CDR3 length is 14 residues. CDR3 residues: CASSLAASGSPLHF. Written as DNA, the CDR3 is TGTGCCAGCAGTTTAGCGGCCTCTGGTTCACCCCTCCACTTT.

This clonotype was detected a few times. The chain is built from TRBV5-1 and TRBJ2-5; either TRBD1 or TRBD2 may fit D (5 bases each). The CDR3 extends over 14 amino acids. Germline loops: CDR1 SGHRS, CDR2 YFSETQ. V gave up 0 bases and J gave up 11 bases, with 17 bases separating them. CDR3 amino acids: CASSLGADLGEQYF. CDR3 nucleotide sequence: TGCGCCAGCAGCTTGGGAGCGGATTTGGGGGAGCAGTACTTC.

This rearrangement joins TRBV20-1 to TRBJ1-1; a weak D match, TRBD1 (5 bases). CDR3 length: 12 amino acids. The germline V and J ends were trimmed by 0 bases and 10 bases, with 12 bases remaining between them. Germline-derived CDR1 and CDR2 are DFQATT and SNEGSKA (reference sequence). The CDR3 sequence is CSARDPGGRAFF. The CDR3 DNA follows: TGCAGTGCTAGAGATCCGGGGGGGAGAGCTTTCTTT.

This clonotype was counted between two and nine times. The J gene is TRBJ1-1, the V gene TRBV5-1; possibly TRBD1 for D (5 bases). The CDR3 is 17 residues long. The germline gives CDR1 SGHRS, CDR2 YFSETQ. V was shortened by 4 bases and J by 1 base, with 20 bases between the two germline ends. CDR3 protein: CASSRSTSGTENTEAFF. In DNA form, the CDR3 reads TGCGCCAGCAGCCGATCCACTTCCGGGACCGAGAACACTGAAGCTTTCTTT.

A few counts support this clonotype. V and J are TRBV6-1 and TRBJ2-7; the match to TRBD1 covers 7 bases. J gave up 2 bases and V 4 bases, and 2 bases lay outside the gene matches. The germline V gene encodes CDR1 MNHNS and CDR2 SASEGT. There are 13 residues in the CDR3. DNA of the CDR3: TGTGCCAGCAGTGCAGGGGGTCCCTACGAGCAGTACTTC. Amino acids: CASSAGGPYEQYF.

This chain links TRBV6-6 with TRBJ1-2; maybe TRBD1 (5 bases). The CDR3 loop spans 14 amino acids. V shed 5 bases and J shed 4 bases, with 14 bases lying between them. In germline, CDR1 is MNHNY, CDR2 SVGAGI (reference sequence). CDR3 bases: TGTGCCAGCAGTCTATCGGAGGGGTTCTATGGCTACACCTTC. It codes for CASSLSEGFYGYTF.